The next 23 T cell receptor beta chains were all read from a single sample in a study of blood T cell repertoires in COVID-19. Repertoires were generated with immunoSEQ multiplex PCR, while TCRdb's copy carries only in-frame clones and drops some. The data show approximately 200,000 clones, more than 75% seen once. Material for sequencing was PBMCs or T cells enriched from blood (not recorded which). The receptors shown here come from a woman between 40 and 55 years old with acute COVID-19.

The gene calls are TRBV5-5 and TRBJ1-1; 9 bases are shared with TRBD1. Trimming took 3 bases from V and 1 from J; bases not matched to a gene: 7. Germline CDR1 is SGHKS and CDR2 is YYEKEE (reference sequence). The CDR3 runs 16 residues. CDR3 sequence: CASSSMTGQGNTEAFF. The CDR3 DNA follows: TGTGCCAGCAGCTCCATGACGGGACAGGGGAACACTGAAGCTTTCTTT. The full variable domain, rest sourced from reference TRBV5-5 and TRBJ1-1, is DAGVTQSPTHLIKTRGQQVTLRCSPISGHKSVSWYQQVLGQGPQFIFQYYEKEERGRGNFPDRFSARQFPNYSSELNVNALLLGDSALYLCASSSMTGQGNTEAFFGQGTRLTVV.

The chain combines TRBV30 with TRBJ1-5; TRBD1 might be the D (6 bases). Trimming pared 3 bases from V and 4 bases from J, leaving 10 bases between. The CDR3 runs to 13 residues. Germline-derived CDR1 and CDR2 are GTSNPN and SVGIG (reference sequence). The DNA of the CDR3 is TGTGCCTGGAGCGAACAGGGTAATCAGCCCCAGCATTTT. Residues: CAWSEQGNQPQHF.

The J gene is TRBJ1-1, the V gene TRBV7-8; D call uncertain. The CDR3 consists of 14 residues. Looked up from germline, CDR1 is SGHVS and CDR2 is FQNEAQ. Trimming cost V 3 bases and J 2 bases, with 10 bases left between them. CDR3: CASSFLKTNTEAFF. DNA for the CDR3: TGTGCCAGCAGCTTCTTAAAGACTAACACTGAAGCTTTCTTT. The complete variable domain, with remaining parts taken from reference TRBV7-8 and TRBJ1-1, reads GAGVSQSPRYKVAKRGQDVALRCDPISGHVSLFWYQQALGQGPEFLTYFQNEAQLDKSGLPSDRFFAERPEGSVSTLKIQRTQQEDSAVYLCASSFLKTNTEAFFGQGTRLTVV.

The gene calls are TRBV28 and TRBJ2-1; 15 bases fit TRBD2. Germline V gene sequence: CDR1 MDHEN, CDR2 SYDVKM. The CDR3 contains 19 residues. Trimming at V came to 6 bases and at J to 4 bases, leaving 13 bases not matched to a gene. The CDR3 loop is CASSDFRTSGRVGYNEQFF. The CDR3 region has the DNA TGTGCCAGCAGCGACTTCAGGACTAGCGGGAGGGTAGGGTACAATGAGCAGTTCTTC.

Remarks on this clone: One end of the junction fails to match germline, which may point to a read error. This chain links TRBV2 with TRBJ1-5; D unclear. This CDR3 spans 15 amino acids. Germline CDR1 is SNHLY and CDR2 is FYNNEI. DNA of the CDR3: TGTGCCAGCAGCGAAGGACTTACATCGAATCAGCCCCAGCATTTT. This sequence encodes CASSEGLTSNQPQHF.

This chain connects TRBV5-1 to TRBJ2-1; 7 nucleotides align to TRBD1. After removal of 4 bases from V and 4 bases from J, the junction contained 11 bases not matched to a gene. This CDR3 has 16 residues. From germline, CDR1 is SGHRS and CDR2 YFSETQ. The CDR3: CASSPQPGGTYNEQFF. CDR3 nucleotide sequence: TGCGCCAGCAGCCCGCAACCAGGGGGTACTTACAATGAGCAGTTCTTC.

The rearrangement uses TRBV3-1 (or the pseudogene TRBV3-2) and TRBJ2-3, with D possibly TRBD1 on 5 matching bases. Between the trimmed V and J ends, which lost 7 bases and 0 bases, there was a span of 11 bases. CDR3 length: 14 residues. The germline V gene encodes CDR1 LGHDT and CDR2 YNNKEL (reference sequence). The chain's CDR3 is CASKKGFSTDTQYF. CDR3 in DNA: TGTGCCAGCAAAAAGGGGTTTAGCACAGATACGCAGTATTTT.

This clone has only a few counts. The DNA of the CDR3 is TGTGCCAGCAGTCGGTCCGGACAGGCGAACACTGAAGCTTTCTTT. This translates into CASSRSGQANTEAFF. The V and J genes are TRBV6-5 and TRBJ1-1, with 7 nucleotides matching TRBD1. The germline V gene encodes CDR1 MNHEY and CDR2 SVGAGI. V was pared by 5 bases and J by 1 base, with 7 bases of the junction left unmatched. This CDR3 region has 15 residues.

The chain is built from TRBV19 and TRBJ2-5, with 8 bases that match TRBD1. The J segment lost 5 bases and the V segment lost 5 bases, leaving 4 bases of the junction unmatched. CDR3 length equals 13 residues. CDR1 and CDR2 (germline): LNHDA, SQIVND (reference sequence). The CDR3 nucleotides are TGTGCCAGTAGTTCACAGGGGGGTGAGACCCAGTACTTC. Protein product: CASSSQGGETQYF.

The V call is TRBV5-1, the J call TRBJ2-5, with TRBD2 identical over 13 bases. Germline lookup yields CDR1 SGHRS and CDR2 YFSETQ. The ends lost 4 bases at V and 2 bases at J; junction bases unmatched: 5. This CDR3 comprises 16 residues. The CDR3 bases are TGCGCCAGCAGCGGGGGACTAGCGGGGCGACAAGAGACCCAGTACTTC. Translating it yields CASSGGLAGRQETQYF.

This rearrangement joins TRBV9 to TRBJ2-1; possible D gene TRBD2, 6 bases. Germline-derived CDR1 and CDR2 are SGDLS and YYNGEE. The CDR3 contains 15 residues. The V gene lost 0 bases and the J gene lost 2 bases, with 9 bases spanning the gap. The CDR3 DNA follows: TGTGCCAGCAGCGTAGGGTGGGAGGCCTACAATGAGCAGTTCTTC. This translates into CASSVGWEAYNEQFF.

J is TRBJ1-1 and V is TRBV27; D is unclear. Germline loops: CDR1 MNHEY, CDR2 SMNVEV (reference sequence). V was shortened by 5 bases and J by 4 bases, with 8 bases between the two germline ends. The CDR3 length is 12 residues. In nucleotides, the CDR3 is TGTGCCAGCAGTCCGGGATCCACTGAAGCTTTCTTT. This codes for CASSPGSTEAFF.

In nucleotides, the CDR3 is TGTGCCAGCAGTTTCTTCCTTGGGACAGGGGAAAACGAGCAGTACTTC. It codes for CASSFFLGTGENEQYF. V usage is TRBV28 and J usage is TRBJ2-7; 10 bases agree with TRBD1. The CDR3 contains 16 residues. V shed 3 bases, J shed 5 bases, and the junction held 10 bases outside the gene matches. From germline, CDR1 is MDHEN and CDR2 SYDVKM.

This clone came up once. CDR3 in amino acids: CASSATGGAQETQYF. The CDR3 nucleotides are TGTGCCAGCAGCGCAACAGGTGGGGCCCAAGAGACCCAGTACTTC. This rearrangement joins TRBV7-2 to TRBJ2-5; D is possibly TRBD1 (5 bases). Per germline, CDR1 SGHTA and CDR2 FQGNSA. V lost 5 bases and J 1 base, leaving 14 bases between the germline ends. The CDR3 extends over 15 amino acids.

CDR3 sequence reads: CASSLVTGNEQYF. Written as DNA, the CDR3 is TGTGCCAGCAGCCTAGTGACAGGGAACGAGCAGTACTTC. V and J are TRBV5-6 and TRBJ2-7; 7 bases align to TRBD1. Germline V gene data show CDR1 as SGHDT and CDR2 as YYEEEE. The CDR3 has 13 residues. With 4 bases clipped from V and 5 bases from J, the junction kept 6 bases outside the gene matches.

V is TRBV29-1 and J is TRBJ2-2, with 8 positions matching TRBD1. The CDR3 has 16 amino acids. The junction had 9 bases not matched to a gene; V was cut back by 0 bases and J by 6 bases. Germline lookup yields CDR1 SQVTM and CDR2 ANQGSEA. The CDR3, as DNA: TGCAGCGTTGAAGAGGGGCCAGGGGGCACAGCCGGGGAGCTGTTTTTT. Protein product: CSVEEGPGGTAGELFF.

CDR3 amino acids: CASSVDPGRAYEQYF. CDR3 DNA sequence: TGTGCCAGCAGCGTAGATCCAGGGAGGGCCTACGAGCAGTACTTC. The V gene is TRBV9, the J gene TRBJ2-7; TRBD2 matches 7 bases. Trimming removed 0 bases from V and 2 bases from J; junction bases left unmatched: 5. Per the germline V gene, CDR1 is SGDLS and CDR2 is YYNGEE. This CDR3 region has 15 residues.

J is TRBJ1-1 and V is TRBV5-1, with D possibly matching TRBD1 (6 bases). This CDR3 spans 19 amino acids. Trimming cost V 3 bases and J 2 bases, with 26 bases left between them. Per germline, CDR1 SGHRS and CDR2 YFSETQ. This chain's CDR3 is CASSSTGNSYRARNTEAFF. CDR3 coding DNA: TGCGCCAGCAGCTCGACTGGAAATTCATACAGGGCGAGAAACACTGAAGCTTTCTTT.

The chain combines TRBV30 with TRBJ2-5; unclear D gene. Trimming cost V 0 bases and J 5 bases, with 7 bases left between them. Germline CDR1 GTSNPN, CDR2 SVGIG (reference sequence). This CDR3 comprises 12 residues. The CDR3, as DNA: TGTGCCTGGAGTGTAATCGGGGAGACCCAGTACTTC. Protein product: CAWSVIGETQYF. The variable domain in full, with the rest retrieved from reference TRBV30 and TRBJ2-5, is SQTIHQWPATLVQPVGSPLSLECTVEGTSNPNLYWYRQAAGRGLQLLFYSVGIGQISSEVPQNLSASRPQDRQFILSSKKLLLSDSGFYLCAWSVIGETQYFGPGTRLLVL.

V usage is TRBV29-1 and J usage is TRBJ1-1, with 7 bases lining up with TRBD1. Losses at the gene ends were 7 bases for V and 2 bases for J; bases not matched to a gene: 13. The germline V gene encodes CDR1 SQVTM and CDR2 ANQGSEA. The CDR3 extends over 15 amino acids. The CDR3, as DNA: TGCAGCGCCCTAATCGACAGGGCAAGAAACACTGAAGCTTTCTTT. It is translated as CSALIDRARNTEAFF.

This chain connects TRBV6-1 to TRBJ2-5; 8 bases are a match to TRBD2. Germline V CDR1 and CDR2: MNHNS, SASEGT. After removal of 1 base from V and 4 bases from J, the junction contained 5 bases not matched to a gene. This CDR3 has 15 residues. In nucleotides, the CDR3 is TGTGCCAGCAGTGAAGGTTCTAGCGGGTTAGAGACCCAGTACTTC. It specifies CASSEGSSGLETQYF.

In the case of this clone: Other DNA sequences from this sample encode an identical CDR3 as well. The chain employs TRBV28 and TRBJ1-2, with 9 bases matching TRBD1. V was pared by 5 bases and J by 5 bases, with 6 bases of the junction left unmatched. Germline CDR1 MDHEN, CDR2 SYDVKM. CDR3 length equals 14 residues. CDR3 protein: CASSLDRGPYGYTF. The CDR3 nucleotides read TGTGCCAGCAGTCTGGACAGGGGCCCGTATGGCTACACCTTC.

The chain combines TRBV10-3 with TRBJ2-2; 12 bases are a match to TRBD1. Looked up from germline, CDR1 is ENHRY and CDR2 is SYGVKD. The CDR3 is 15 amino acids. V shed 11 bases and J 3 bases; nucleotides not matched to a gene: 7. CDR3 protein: CAARGTGGYTGELFF. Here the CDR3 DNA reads TGTGCCGCCAGGGGGACAGGGGGCTACACCGGGGAGCTGTTTTTT.